This T cell receptor (beta chain) was profiled in a study of cytomegalovirus exposure and HLA in healthy donors. Vbeta (60) and Jbeta (13) primers were used in the PCR. TCRdb's copy holds only in-frame clones and misses some; the assay was immunoSEQ multiplex PCR. The profile shows 90,000 to 100,000 clones, approximately 80% of them singletons. The germline gives CDR1 SQVTM, CDR2 ANQGSEA. The CDR3 has 14 residues. The ends were cut back, 4 bases at V and 3 bases at J, with 15 bases in the middle. Material: PBMCs. The clonotype originates from a woman aged 35 to 49 in good health and CMV-seronegative. The chain links TRBV29-1 to TRBJ1-1, with unresolved D. CDR3 DNA: TGCAGCGTTGTAGGAGGACGGGAGTACACTGAAGCTTTCTTT. Protein product: CSVVGGREYTEAFF.